The text below deals with one T cell receptor beta chain. Its antigen is not known. V trimming: 4 bases; J trimming: 6 bases; junction bases outside the gene matches: 14. CDR3 length: 16 residues. Per the germline V gene, CDR1 is SGHNT and CDR2 is YYREEE (reference sequence). This record belongs to a study of vaccination and CD4 T cells after COVID-19. Turning to the study itself: Collection of post-vaccine samples followed dose two by a median roughly 72 days, spanning a range of 14 to 241.

Once obtained from cultured CD4+ T cells, the DNA was sequenced using the Oncomine TCR Beta short-read assay. MiXCR, run by TCRdb on the PCR reads, gives a single entry per CDR3 protein. The sample holds roughly 10,000 distinct CDR3 sequences, around 59% seen once. Treatment reported: approximately nine-day PBMC culture with coronavirus spike peptide pools or control peptides (ViraFEST assay). The J gene is TRBJ1-2, the V gene TRBV5-4, with 8 bases aligning to TRBD1. This TCR derives from a human donor who had recovered from COVID-19. Sequencing input: CD4+ T cells from blood, cultured in vitro. The CDR3 DNA reads as TGTGCCAGCAGCCACCCCCCGGGACAGGACGAAAATGGCTACACCTTC. It specifies CASSHPPGQDENGYTF.